This TCR beta chain emerged from a study of early T cells in non-severe SARS-CoV-2 infection (dated by TCRdb to about 2021). Some background on the complete study: Because TCR sequencing was done on bulk RNA from unsorted whole blood, the alpha and beta chains could not be paired.

The protocol used for the library was 5' RACE. TCRdb lists the instrument as NextSeq 500. Unique molecular identifiers were attached to individual cDNA molecules in the TCR library protocol so that sequencing error and PCR bias could be corrected. TCR alpha and beta chains were both sequenced, and the abundances of alpha and beta sequences in each sample were closely correlated with each other. Per the source publication's procedure: V gene, J gene and CDR3 annotation of TCR sequences was performed with Decombinator V4. TCRs were defined as expanded if a significant change between any two time points was detected under a Poisson model with p below 0.0001. TCR abundances were normalised to the total number of TCRs sequenced per sample and were expressed as counts per million. MAIT TCRs were defined by TRAV1-2 paired with TRAJ12, TRAJ20 or TRAJ33, and iNKT TCRs by TRAV10 paired with TRAJ18. A search of VDJdb, accessed on 1 November 2021, was run for TCRs annotated to CMV, EBV and SARS-CoV-2, with TCRs annotated for multiple antigens excluded. The public reads were quality trimmed at Q25 with fastp and then assembled into clones with MiXCR by TCRdb, keeping productive beta chains. Rows are combined by CDR3 protein, so each entry shows the most common genes and DNA. The V and J calls shown here were made by TCRdb, not taken from the authors' results. This sample holds 85,000 to 100,000 distinct CDR3 sequences; 9.5% to 12% were observed only once. About 5% of the sample is in the top ten clones.

This clonotype was detected only a few times. There is no known antigen for this receptor. It has no much larger one-base neighbor in the sample; base qualities were not kept. Results the study describes overall, beyond this receptor: VDJdb matching was skewed toward anti-spike CD8 responses and likely underestimated virus-specific expansions by missing private and CD4 specificities.

A case-control design nested within a healthcare worker cohort in London, UK, was used, with weekly nasopharyngeal swab PCR tests and blood sampling performed. Healthcare workers were enrolled in the week of the UK lockdown, from 23 to 31 March 2020, and were followed every week for up to about 16 weeks. The CDR3 has 14 amino acids, counting the end cysteine and phenylalanine. Of all the DNA, just the CDR3 is kept, 42 bases in frame from base 1. At the junction V is shortened by 3 bases and J by 4 bases, with 7 bases in between. From the germline V gene, CDR1 is MDHEN and CDR2 is SYDVKM. The V gene is TRBV28 and the J gene is TRBJ1-6; the D region possibly corresponds to TRBD1 (5 bases align). The sample taken for sequencing was whole blood. The source of this sequence is an adult who was a healthcare worker with PCR-confirmed SARS-CoV-2 infection or an uninfected control (not recorded which). In nucleotides, the sequence is TGTGCCAGCAGTTTGGGGGGGTATAATTCACCCCTCCACTTT. Translated, this is CASSLGGYNSPLHF. Outside the CDR3, residues come from the reference TRBV28 and TRBJ1-6 proteins, so the full variable domain is: DVKVTQSSRYLVKRTGEKVFLECVQDMDHENMFWYRQDPGLGLRLIYFSYDVKMKEKGDIPEGYSVSREKKERFSLILESASTNQTSMYLCASSLGGYNSPLHFGNGTRLTVT.